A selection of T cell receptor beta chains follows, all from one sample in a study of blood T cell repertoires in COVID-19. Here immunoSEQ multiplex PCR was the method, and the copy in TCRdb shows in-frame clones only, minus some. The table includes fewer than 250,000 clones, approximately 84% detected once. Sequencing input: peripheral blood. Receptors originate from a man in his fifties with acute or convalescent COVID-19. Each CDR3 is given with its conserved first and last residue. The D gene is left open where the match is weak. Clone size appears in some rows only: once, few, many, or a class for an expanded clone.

cdr3_nt: TGTGCCAGCGGGGGGGCCGGTCGTACCACCGCCTACAATGAGCAGTTCTTC
cdr3_aa: CASGGAGRTTAYNEQFF
j_call: TRBJ2-1
v_call: TRBV7-9
d_call: NA
clone_size: NA

cdr3_nt: TGTGCCTGCAGCAGAACAGGGGTTTTAGGCTATGGCTACACCTTC
cdr3_aa: CACSRTGVLGYGYTF
j_call: TRBJ1-2
v_call: TRBV30
d_call: TRBD1
clone_size: few

cdr3_nt: TGTGCCAGCAGCACCGGAGGACAGGCCCTGGAAAAACTGTTTTTT
cdr3_aa: CASSTGGQALEKLFF
j_call: TRBJ1-4
v_call: TRBV9
d_call: TRBD1
clone_size: NA

cdr3_nt: TGTGCCAGCAGTCCCGAATGGGGGCCACAAGAGACCCAGTACTTC
cdr3_aa: CASSPEWGPQETQYF
j_call: TRBJ2-5
v_call: TRBV5-4
d_call: NA
clone_size: NA

cdr3_nt: TGTGCCAGTACGTTTGCTGGAAACACCATATATTTT
cdr3_aa: CASTFAGNTIYF
j_call: TRBJ1-3
v_call: TRBV19
d_call: NA
clone_size: NA

cdr3_nt: TGTGCCAGCAGCTTAGCCCCCCAGGCCGAGCAGTACTTC
cdr3_aa: CASSLAPQAEQYF
j_call: TRBJ2-7
v_call: TRBV7-3
d_call: NA
clone_size: NA

cdr3_nt: TGTGCCAGCAATGAAGGGACAGGGGGCACGGTCGAGCAGTACTTC
cdr3_aa: CASNEGTGGTVEQYF
j_call: TRBJ2-7
v_call: TRBV2
d_call: TRBD1
clone_size: NA

cdr3_nt: TGTGCCAGCAGCTTATTGAGGGGGCGAACATCCCTGGGGGCTTTCTTT
cdr3_aa: CASSLLRGRTSLGAFF
j_call: TRBJ1-1
v_call: TRBV11-2
d_call: TRBD1
clone_size: few

cdr3_nt: TGTGCCAGCAGCTCCGGAAGGGGGACTGAAGCTTTCTTT
cdr3_aa: CASSSGRGTEAFF
j_call: TRBJ1-1
v_call: TRBV7-3
d_call: NA
clone_size: once

cdr3_nt: TGTGCCAGCAGCTCAAAACTGGTACGCTCCTACAATGAGCAGTTCTTC
cdr3_aa: CASSSKLVRSYNEQFF
j_call: TRBJ2-1
v_call: TRBV11-3
d_call: NA
clone_size: NA

cdr3_nt: TGTGCCATCAGACTACAGGGGTCCGAGCAGTACTTC
cdr3_aa: CAIRLQGSEQYF
j_call: TRBJ2-7
v_call: TRBV10-3
d_call: TRBD1
clone_size: once

cdr3_nt: TGTGCCAGCAGCTGGGGACAGGGGGGTAGCAATCAGCCCCAGCATTTT
cdr3_aa: CASSWGQGGSNQPQHF
j_call: TRBJ1-5
v_call: TRBV7-6
d_call: TRBD1
clone_size: NA

cdr3_nt: TGTGCCAGCCGACAAACTACCGGGACAGGGGAGGGTCAGCCCCAGCATTTT
cdr3_aa: CASRQTTGTGEGQPQHF
j_call: TRBJ1-5
v_call: TRBV27
d_call: TRBD1
clone_size: once

cdr3_nt: TGTGCCAGTAGTTCTCGGACAGGGGCGAGTGAAAAACTGTTTTTT
cdr3_aa: CASSSRTGASEKLFF
j_call: TRBJ1-4
v_call: TRBV19
d_call: TRBD1
clone_size: NA

cdr3_nt: TGTGCCAGCAGGGACTACTTAGGACAAGAGACCCAGTACTTC
cdr3_aa: CASRDYLGQETQYF
j_call: TRBJ2-5
v_call: TRBV6-5
d_call: NA
clone_size: NA

cdr3_nt: TGTGCCAGCAGCCCGCGAAGGTTGTCCAGGGCCCAAGAGACCCAGTACTTC
cdr3_aa: CASSPRRLSRAQETQYF
j_call: TRBJ2-5
v_call: TRBV14
d_call: NA
clone_size: NA

cdr3_nt: TGTGCCAGCAGCCTGAGCGGGAGGGCCGTCTACAATGAGCAGTTCTTC
cdr3_aa: CASSLSGRAVYNEQFF
j_call: TRBJ2-1
v_call: TRBV5-4
d_call: TRBD2
clone_size: NA

cdr3_nt: TGTGCCAGCAGTCTCGGACAGGGGGCTTACGAGCAGTACTTC
cdr3_aa: CASSLGQGAYEQYF
j_call: TRBJ2-7
v_call: TRBV27
d_call: TRBD1
clone_size: NA

cdr3_nt: TGCGCCAGCAGCTTGGGGACAGAAAGTCAGCCCCAGCATTTT
cdr3_aa: CASSLGTESQPQHF
j_call: TRBJ1-5
v_call: TRBV5-1
d_call: NA
clone_size: NA

cdr3_nt: TGTGCCAGCAGCTCCGACAAGGAGCAGTTCTTC
cdr3_aa: CASSSDKEQFF
j_call: TRBJ2-1
v_call: TRBV7-3
d_call: NA
clone_size: NA

cdr3_nt: TGTGCCAGCAGAGACAGGGGGTCCTACAATGAGCAGTTCTTC
cdr3_aa: CASRDRGSYNEQFF
j_call: TRBJ2-1
v_call: TRBV7-8
d_call: TRBD1
clone_size: NA

cdr3_nt: TGTGCCAGCAGCTTAGATGCGGGGGTTCAAGGGACCCAGTACTTC
cdr3_aa: CASSLDAGVQGTQYF
j_call: TRBJ2-5
v_call: TRBV5-4
d_call: TRBD2
clone_size: NA

cdr3_nt: TGCAGTGCTGAGGGTGATGAAAAACTGTTTTTT
cdr3_aa: CSAEGDEKLFF
j_call: TRBJ1-4
v_call: TRBV20-1
d_call: NA
clone_size: NA

cdr3_nt: TGTGCCAGTAGATCAACCAGAAACGCCGGGGAGCTGTTTTTT
cdr3_aa: CASRSTRNAGELFF
j_call: TRBJ2-2
v_call: TRBV19
d_call: NA
clone_size: NA

cdr3_nt: TGTGCCAGCAGTCCCCCGACAGGGATGGACCGAGGCGCTGAAGCTTTCTTT
cdr3_aa: CASSPPTGMDRGAEAFF
j_call: TRBJ1-1
v_call: TRBV2
d_call: TRBD1
clone_size: few

cdr3_nt: TGTGCCAGCAGGGCCTGGGACAGGAACACTGAAGCTTTCTTT
cdr3_aa: CASRAWDRNTEAFF
j_call: TRBJ1-1
v_call: TRBV6-5
d_call: TRBD1
clone_size: NA

cdr3_nt: TGTGCCAGCAGCCCCCCGCCAGGGGGATATGAGCAGTTCTTC
cdr3_aa: CASSPPPGGYEQFF
j_call: TRBJ2-1
v_call: TRBV7-9
d_call: TRBD1
clone_size: NA

cdr3_nt: TGTGCCTGGGGACAGGGATTGAACACTGAAGCTTTCTTT
cdr3_aa: CAWGQGLNTEAFF
j_call: TRBJ1-1
v_call: TRBV30
d_call: TRBD1
clone_size: NA

cdr3_nt: TGTGCCAGCAGCCCCGACAGGAAGTCTAGCACAGATACGCAGTATTTT
cdr3_aa: CASSPDRKSSTDTQYF
j_call: TRBJ2-3
v_call: TRBV5-4
d_call: NA
clone_size: NA

cdr3_nt: TGTGCCAGCAGCTCATTGCCAAGGAGCAACTATGGCTACACCTTC
cdr3_aa: CASSSLPRSNYGYTF
j_call: TRBJ1-2
v_call: TRBV11-2
d_call: NA
clone_size: NA

cdr3_nt: TGTGCCAGCAGTCCCTTCCGGGACACCGTCGGCGAGCAGTACTTC
cdr3_aa: CASSPFRDTVGEQYF
j_call: TRBJ2-7
v_call: TRBV28
d_call: NA
clone_size: once

cdr3_nt: TGTGCCAGTAGTTACAGGGGGCCTGATCAGCCCCAGCATTTT
cdr3_aa: CASSYRGPDQPQHF
j_call: TRBJ1-5
v_call: TRBV19
d_call: TRBD1
clone_size: NA

cdr3_nt: TGTGCCAGCAGTGAACGGTTTCGGGGGGGGACCCATCTAAAAGAGACCCAGTACTTC
cdr3_aa: CASSERFRGGTHLKETQYF
j_call: TRBJ2-5
v_call: TRBV6-1
d_call: TRBD2
clone_size: NA

cdr3_nt: TGTGCCAGCGTTAAGACAGGGAACACTGAAGCTTTCTTT
cdr3_aa: CASVKTGNTEAFF
j_call: TRBJ1-1
v_call: TRBV27
d_call: NA
clone_size: NA

cdr3_nt: TGTGCCAGCAGCCAGAGGACTAGGTCCACCGGGGAGCTGTTTTTT
cdr3_aa: CASSQRTRSTGELFF
j_call: TRBJ2-2
v_call: TRBV3-1/TRBV3-2
d_call: TRBD2
clone_size: NA

cdr3_nt: TGTGCCAGCAGCTTACGAGACTACGAGCAGTACTTC
cdr3_aa: CASSLRDYEQYF
j_call: TRBJ2-7
v_call: TRBV11-2
d_call: NA
clone_size: NA

cdr3_nt: TGTGCCAGCAGCCCTGACAGCTACAATGAGCAGTTCTTC
cdr3_aa: CASSPDSYNEQFF
j_call: TRBJ2-1
v_call: TRBV7-9
d_call: NA
clone_size: NA

cdr3_nt: TGTGCCAGCAGTTTAACGTATGGGGACACTGGATACGAGCAGTACTTC
cdr3_aa: CASSLTYGDTGYEQYF
j_call: TRBJ2-7
v_call: TRBV6-5
d_call: NA
clone_size: once

cdr3_nt: TGTGCCAGCAGTTACTCGCAGGGTGGCTATGGCTACACCTTC
cdr3_aa: CASSYSQGGYGYTF
j_call: TRBJ1-2
v_call: TRBV6-6
d_call: NA
clone_size: few

cdr3_nt: TGTGCCAGCAGTTACTCGACAGGAAACTATGGCTACACCTTC
cdr3_aa: CASSYSTGNYGYTF
j_call: TRBJ1-2
v_call: TRBV6-5
d_call: NA
clone_size: NA

cdr3_nt: TGTGCCAGCAGTGAGCGTCAGCCAACTATGAACACTGAAGCTTTCTTT
cdr3_aa: CASSERQPTMNTEAFF
j_call: TRBJ1-1
v_call: TRBV6-1
d_call: NA
clone_size: NA

cdr3_nt: TGTGCCAGCACCAGATCTGGGACAGGTCTTTACGAGCAGTACTTC
cdr3_aa: CASTRSGTGLYEQYF
j_call: TRBJ2-7
v_call: TRBV27
d_call: TRBD1
clone_size: NA

cdr3_nt: TGTGCCAGCTCACTATACCGCGAACTCGGGGAGCTGTTTTTT
cdr3_aa: CASSLYRELGELFF
j_call: TRBJ2-2
v_call: TRBV18
d_call: NA
clone_size: NA